This record looks at one T cell receptor (beta chain) sequence and its context. Its specificity is unknown. The source of the sample is a study of cytomegalovirus exposure and HLA in healthy donors. General study points: A missense DCLRE1C variant was associated with V- and J-gene trimming of TCR beta chains in a later analysis, and an independent cohort replicated the association.

The PCR made use of 60 Vbeta and 13 Jbeta primers. Assay: immunoSEQ multiplex PCR; the TCRdb copy retains only in-frame clones and omits some. Among approximately 200,000 clones listed, roughly 85% were seen once. Trimming took 2 bases from V and 5 from J; bases not matched to a gene: 19. Germline assignment: CDR1 KGHSH and CDR2 LQKENI. The length of the CDR3 is 19 residues. The chain recombines TRBV18 with TRBJ2-5; 8 positions agree with TRBD2. The sequence derives from a young man in good health and CMV-seronegative. The sequencing sample was made of PBMCs. CDR3 sequence reads: CASSPGRVSSGSPRETQYF. The CDR3, as DNA: TGTGCCAGCTCACCAGGAAGGGTATCGAGCGGGAGCCCGCGGGAGACCCAGTACTTC.